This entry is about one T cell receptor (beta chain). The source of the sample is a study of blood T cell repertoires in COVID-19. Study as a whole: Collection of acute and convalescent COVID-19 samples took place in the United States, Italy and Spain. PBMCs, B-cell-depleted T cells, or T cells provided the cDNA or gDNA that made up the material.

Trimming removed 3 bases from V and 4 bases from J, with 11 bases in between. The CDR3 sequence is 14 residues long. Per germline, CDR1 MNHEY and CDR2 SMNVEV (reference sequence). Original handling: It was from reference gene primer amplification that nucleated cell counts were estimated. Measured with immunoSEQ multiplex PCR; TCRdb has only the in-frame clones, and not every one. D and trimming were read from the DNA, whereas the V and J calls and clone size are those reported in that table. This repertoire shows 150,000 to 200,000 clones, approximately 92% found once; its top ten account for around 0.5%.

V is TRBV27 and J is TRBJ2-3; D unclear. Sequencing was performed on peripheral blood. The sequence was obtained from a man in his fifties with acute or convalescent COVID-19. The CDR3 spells CASSFFTQPDTQYF. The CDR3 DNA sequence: TGTGCCAGCAGTTTTTTCACTCAACCAGATACGCAGTATTTT.